This TCR beta chain was observed in a study of PD-L1 blockade in urothelial cancer. For the study at large: The authors examined blood 3 weeks (second dose) and 6 weeks after treatment start. Points from the study as a whole: The study found that durable-benefit patients expanded tumor-associated blood clones more at 3 weeks.

Only in-frame clones appear in the TCRdb table, and some are missing; sequencing was by immunoSEQ multiplex PCR. Of tens of thousands of clones listed, 86% are singletons. Time point here: pretreatment peripheral blood. Urothelial carcinoma, locally advanced or metastatic, affected the patients. Pretreatment sampling and on-treatment sampling together yielded between 1 and 8 samples for each patient. Regarding this clone: Antigen specificity is unknown.

This sample comprised PBMCs, obtained around atezolizumab (anti-PD-L1) treatment. The TCR was taken from a man aged 60 to 69 with urothelial cancer.

The CDR3 here is CASSPRGPGQTHGYTF. The CDR3, as DNA: TGTGCCAGCAGCCCCCGGGGTCCGGGACAGACTCATGGCTACACCTTC. This sequence joins TRBV7-2 and TRBJ1-2; 7 bases map to TRBD1. The CDR3 has 16 residues. V was clipped by 5 bases and J by 6 bases; unmatched bases: 15. CDR1 is SGHTA and CDR2 is FQGNSA in the germline V gene.